This T cell receptor beta chain originates from a study of response to subunit inactivated influenza vaccine. Of note for this clonotype: A much larger clone differs by one base, so this may be a read error.

In germline, CDR1 is SGHDT, CDR2 YYEEEE. The CDR3 extends over 14 amino acids. TCRdb recomputed calls from the RT-PCR reads with MiXCR, one row per CDR3 protein. The sample contains more than 450,000 distinct CDR3 sequences, roughly 8.2% of which appear only once. This specimen consisted of PBMCs from blood, obtained around 2 years after vaccination. The sequence derives from a man aged 50-75 years who received an inactivated influenza vaccine. The rearrangement uses TRBV5-6 and TRBJ1-2, with TRBD1 matching 7 bases. The CDR3 loop reads CASSPGGTAYSYTF. CDR3 nucleotides: TGTGCCAGCAGCCCTGGCGGGACAGCCTATAGCTACACCTTC.